This T cell receptor (beta chain) originates from a study of vaccination effects on CD4 cells after COVID-19. Points on this clone: Its specificity is not known.

This CDR3 has 18 amino acids. V lost 2 bases to trimming and J lost 4 bases; unmatched junction nucleotides: 15. Germline V gene sequence: CDR1 LGHDT, CDR2 YNNKEL (reference sequence). Repertoires were generated with immunoSEQ multiplex PCR, while TCRdb's copy carries only in-frame clones and drops some. The sample includes 25,000 to 30,000 clones, 55% to 85% of them seen just once. Within the ViraFEST assay, antigen-specific CD4+ T cells underwent expansion with viral peptide pools prior to sequencing. CD4+ T cell isolation took place after 10 days of culture. Two-dose vaccination with either BNT162b2 or mRNA-1273 was given to the participants.

The sample here was CD4+ T cells from PBMCs cultured with HCoV-NL63 spike peptides, taken after COVID-19 vaccination. The chain links TRBV3-1 (or the pseudogene TRBV3-2) to TRBJ2-5; 8 bases are a match to TRBD2. The clonotype was recovered from a human donor who received a COVID-19 vaccine. In nucleotides, the CDR3 is TGTGCCAGCAGCCAAAACACTCCGGGGGGGAGCTATCTAGAGACCCAGTACTTC. Residues: CASSQNTPGGSYLETQYF.